The 20 T cell receptor beta chains below were found in one sample sequenced in a study of shared T cell receptors in the human thymus. The repertoire was sequenced with immunoSEQ multiplex PCR; TCRdb's copy has only in-frame clones and lacks some. The table records roughly 710,000 clones, over 75% of them present only once. The same data also went into a second study, on human thymus T cells.

Sequencing was performed on thymocytes. The receptor set was obtained from a girl under three years old with a congenital heart defect.

This clone occurred a few times. The V and J genes are TRBV4-1 and TRBJ1-4; 12 bases agree with TRBD1. Trimming removed 4 bases from V and 8 bases from J; junction bases left unmatched: 11. CDR3 length: 17 amino acids. CDR1 and CDR2 from the germline V gene are MGHRA and YSYEKL. CDR3 sequence reads: CASSLLWRGTGGEKLFF. As DNA, the CDR3 is TGCGCCAGCAGCCTCCTATGGAGGGGGACAGGGGGCGAAAAACTGTTTTTT.

V is TRBV13 and J is TRBJ1-1; D not certain. The CDR3 extends over 13 amino acids. Germline assignment: CDR1 PRHDT and CDR2 FYEKMQ (reference sequence). The ends were cut back, 0 bases at V and 6 bases at J, with 8 bases in the middle. The CDR3 region has the DNA TGTGCCAGCAGCTTAGGGCGGGTCGCTGAAGCTTTCTTT. Amino acids: CASSLGRVAEAFF. The full variable domain, with the rest looked up from reference TRBV13 and TRBJ1-1, is AAGVIQSPRHLIKEKRETATLKCYPIPRHDTVYWYQQGPGQDPQFLISFYEKMQSDKGSIPDRFSAQQFSDYHSELNMSSLELGDSALYFCASSLGRVAEAFFGQGTRLTVV.

The CDR3 here is CASSSPGTSTYEQYF. CDR3 nucleotides: TGTGCCAGCAGCTCGCCCGGGACTAGCACCTACGAGCAGTACTTC. The chain has TRBV7-9 and TRBJ2-7, with 9 nucleotides matching TRBD2. This CDR3 has 15 amino acids. The V gene end was trimmed by 4 bases and the J gene end by 2 bases; junction bases not matched to a gene: 6. The V gene's germline CDR1 is SEHNR and CDR2 FQNEAQ (reference sequence).

The J gene is TRBJ2-7, the V gene TRBV29-1; tentatively, D is TRBD1 (6 bases). The CDR3 extends over 14 amino acids. V lost 7 bases and J lost 2, with 18 bases in between. Germline assignment: CDR1 SQVTM and CDR2 ANQGSEA. CDR3 protein: CSARSGTLPYEQYF. The CDR3 region has the DNA TGCAGCGCGCGTTCCGGGACACTTCCCTACGAGCAGTACTTC.

The chain uses TRBV6-1 and TRBJ1-1, with D tentatively TRBD1 (6 bases). V lost 3 bases to trimming and J lost 3 bases, with 20 bases between them. CDR3 length: 17 residues. CDR1 MNHNS and CDR2 SASEGT come from the germline V gene. The CDR3, as DNA: TGTGCCAGCAGTGACGGACAGTATGGCGGTGGGGACACTGAAGCTTTCTTT. Translating gives CASSDGQYGGGDTEAFF.

CDR3 sequence (DNA): TGTGCCAGCAGCTTTTCCTCCTCTGGAAACACCATATATTTT. Amino acid sequence: CASSFSSSGNTIYF. This chain connects TRBV6-5 to TRBJ1-3; D not resolved. V was pared by 6 bases and J by 0 bases, with 9 bases between. The CDR3 totals 14 residues. Germline CDR1 reads MNHEY; CDR2 reads SVGAGI.

This clone came up once. The chain is built from TRBV18 and TRBJ2-1; perhaps TRBD2 as D (5 bases). CDR3 size: 15 residues. The germline CDR1 and CDR2 sequences are KGHSH and LQKENI. The V end lost 0 bases, the J end lost 4 bases, and 10 bases lay between the germline ends. The CDR3: CASSPPPGKYNEQFF. For the CDR3, the DNA is TGTGCCAGCTCACCACCTCCCGGGAAGTACAATGAGCAGTTCTTC.

The chain links TRBV5-1 to TRBJ2-1, with TRBD2 matching over 8 bases. V was pared by 3 bases and J by 7 bases, with 12 bases of the junction left unmatched. Germline CDR1 reads SGHRS; CDR2 reads YFSETQ. This CDR3 region has 16 residues. In DNA, the CDR3 is TGCGCCAGCAGCTGGGGACTAGTCGGGATCTTTAATGAGCAGTTCTTC. Residues: CASSWGLVGIFNEQFF.

V and J are TRBV5-1 and TRBJ2-3; D ambiguous. The CDR3 runs 16 residues. The germline gives CDR1 SGHRS, CDR2 YFSETQ. Trimming took 0 bases from V and 1 from J, leaving 12 bases between them. CDR3 sequence (DNA): TGCGCCAGCAGCTTGGAGTCGACTCAAGGCACAGATACGCAGTATTTT. The encoded protein is CASSLESTQGTDTQYF.

This clone was seen once. The chain couples TRBV14 to TRBJ2-5, with 9 bases fitting TRBD1. The CDR3 extends over 17 amino acids. CDR1 SGHDN and CDR2 FVKESK come from the germline V gene. Trimming took 6 bases from V and 4 from J; bases not matched to a gene: 15. The CDR3 DNA reads as TGTGCCAGCAGAAGCTGGGGGGACAGGGTTGGGGGAGAGACCCAGTACTTC. It yields the protein CASRSWGDRVGGETQYF.

The gene calls are TRBV19 and TRBJ2-3; 7 nucleotides align to TRBD1. The CDR3 covers 15 residues. Germline V gene sequence: CDR1 LNHDA, CDR2 SQIVND (reference sequence). The J segment lost 5 bases and the V segment lost 5 bases, leaving 10 bases of the junction unmatched. CDR3 nucleotide sequence: TGTGCCAGTAGTTTGTCGAGGGGGCCGGGAGATACGCAGTATTTT. Translated, it gives CASSLSRGPGDTQYF.

This clone was counted a single time. This rearrangement joins TRBV25-1 to TRBJ1-2; TRBD1 might be the D (5 bases). CDR1 and CDR2 (germline): MGHDK, SYGVNS. Deletions cut 2 bases from V and 5 bases from J, with 21 bases between. This CDR3 is 17 amino acids long. The chain's CDR3 is CASSETSPGFSLYGYTF. CDR3 coding DNA: TGTGCCAGCAGTGAAACCAGTCCAGGGTTTTCCTTATATGGCTACACCTTC.

The chain is built from TRBV28 and TRBJ1-5, with D possibly matching TRBD1 (6 bases). Per the germline V gene, CDR1 is MDHEN and CDR2 is SYDVKM. V gave up 5 bases and J gave up 0 bases, with 14 bases separating them. The CDR3 has 16 amino acids. The DNA of the CDR3 is TGTGCCAGCAGTCCCGGGACAAGGGCTAGCAATCAGCCCCAGCATTTT. Translation gives CASSPGTRASNQPQHF.

The rearrangement uses TRBV13 and TRBJ1-6; possible D gene TRBD1, 6 bases. The germline V gene encodes CDR1 PRHDT and CDR2 FYEKMQ (reference sequence). The ends were cut back, 5 bases at V and 11 bases at J, with 19 bases in the middle. The CDR3 runs 15 residues. The chain's CDR3 is CASSQISGQRTPLHF. CDR3 nucleotides: TGTGCCAGCAGCCAGATCTCCGGACAGAGGACACCCCTCCACTTT. The full variable domain, completed using reference TRBV13 and TRBJ1-6, is AAGVIQSPRHLIKEKRETATLKCYPIPRHDTVYWYQQGPGQDPQFLISFYEKMQSDKGSIPDRFSAQQFSDYHSELNMSSLELGDSALYFCASSQISGQRTPLHFGNGTRLTVT.

The chain couples TRBV4-1 to TRBJ1-2; a possible D gene is TRBD1 (6 bases). Trimming removed 0 bases from V and 8 bases from J, with 16 bases in between. The CDR3 consists of 15 residues. The germline CDR1 and CDR2 sequences are MGHRA and YSYEKL. CDR3 loop: CASSQEWGLSGGYTF. The CDR3 region has the DNA TGCGCCAGCAGCCAAGAATGGGGGCTCTCTGGCGGCTACACCTTC.

The chain has TRBV5-5 and TRBJ1-2, with unresolved D. Germline V gives CDR1 SGHKS, CDR2 YYEKEE (reference sequence). The germline V and J ends were trimmed by 5 bases and 0 bases, with 8 bases remaining between them. The CDR3 is 13 amino acids. CDR3 bases: TGTGCCAGCAGAAACCTATCTAACTATGGCTACACCTTC. The encoded protein is CASRNLSNYGYTF.

V usage is TRBV4-1 and J usage is TRBJ1-5, with a tentative D call TRBD1 (6 bases). V lost 0 bases and J lost 4, with 10 bases in between. This CDR3 spans 15 amino acids. Germline CDR1 is MGHRA and CDR2 is YSYEKL. The CDR3 DNA sequence: TGCGCCAGCAGCCAAGAACTTCAGGGGAATCAGCCCCAGCATTTT. Its protein is CASSQELQGNQPQHF.

This clone was found once. The chain links TRBV10-3 to TRBJ1-2; D possibly corresponds to TRBD1 (6 bases). Trimming took 6 bases from V and 0 from J, leaving 20 bases between them. CDR1 is ENHRY, CDR2 SYGVKD, per germline. CDR3 length equals 17 residues. The CDR3 DNA reads as TGTGCCATCAGGGAAATGCCGCCGGGACAATCTAACTATGGCTACACCTTC. Residues: CAIREMPPGQSNYGYTF.

The gene calls are TRBV18 and TRBJ2-2; 8 bases match TRBD1. The trim removed 1 base at V and 3 bases at J, leaving 4 bases unmatched. CDR3 size: 16 residues. Germline assignment: CDR1 KGHSH and CDR2 LQKENI. CDR3 amino acids: CASSPRNRGDTGELFF. DNA of the CDR3: TGTGCCAGCTCACCACGGAACAGGGGGGACACCGGGGAGCTGTTTTTT.

This chain connects TRBV28 to TRBJ2-7; 8 nucleotides line up with TRBD2. Germline CDR1 reads MDHEN; CDR2 reads SYDVKM. The CDR3 sequence is 15 residues long. The trim removed 6 bases at V and 2 bases at J, leaving 9 bases unmatched. CDR3 loop: CASRVGGGVPYEQYF. In nucleotides, the CDR3 is TGTGCCAGCAGGGTCGGGGGGGGTGTTCCCTACGAGCAGTACTTC. Full variable domain (remainder filled in from reference TRBV28 and TRBJ2-7): DVKVTQSSRYLVKRTGEKVFLECVQDMDHENMFWYRQDPGLGLRLIYFSYDVKMKEKGDIPEGYSVSREKKERFSLILESASTNQTSMYLCASRVGGGVPYEQYFGPGTRLTVT.